This entry concerns a single TCR beta chain. The target antigen is unknown. This entry belongs to a study of cytomegalovirus exposure and HLA in healthy donors. TCRdb keeps only in-frame clones here, not all; method: immunoSEQ multiplex PCR. The sample lists around 400,000 clones, about nine tenths seen once, with 0.83% in the top ten. Broader study findings: Reports described diagnosis of cytomegalovirus status by the classifier as highly specific and sensitive.

Germline loops: CDR1 SGHNT, CDR2 YYREEE (reference sequence). The CDR3 has 13 residues. Trimming took 3 bases from V and 6 from J; bases not matched to a gene: 5. V is TRBV5-4 and J is TRBJ1-1; 7 bases map to TRBD1. Material: PBMCs. This sequence was found in a young woman in good health and CMV-seronegative. The DNA of the CDR3 is TGTGCCAGCAGCTCGAACGACAGGGCTGAAGCTTTCTTT. Encoded protein: CASSSNDRAEAFF.